These 6 T cell receptor beta chains share one sample of origin, sequenced in a study of cytomegalovirus exposure and HLA in healthy donors. This PCR relied on a set of 60 Vbeta primers and 13 Jbeta primers. The repertoire was sequenced with immunoSEQ multiplex PCR; TCRdb's copy has only in-frame clones and lacks some. This repertoire shows around 150,000 clones, more than 75% found once; its top ten account for around a tenth. The material sequenced was PBMCs. The receptors derive from a man between 18 and 35 years old in good health and CMV-seropositive.

The chain employs TRBV30 and TRBJ2-1; maybe TRBD1 (6 bases). The ends were cut back, 4 bases at V and 4 bases at J, with 17 bases in the middle. Germline loops: CDR1 GTSNPN, CDR2 SVGIG (reference sequence). CDR3 length: 15 residues. CDR3 loop: CAWKGDGLSYNEQFF. In DNA, the CDR3 is TGTGCCTGGAAGGGGGACGGACTCTCTTACAATGAGCAGTTCTTC.

CDR3 residues: CSVKSGRAYAGELFF. Here the CDR3 DNA reads TGCAGCGTTAAAAGCGGGAGGGCTTACGCCGGGGAGCTGTTTTTT. The chain carries TRBV29-1 and TRBJ2-2, with 10 bases matching TRBD2. The CDR3 consists of 15 residues. Germline CDR1 and CDR2: SQVTM and ANQGSEA. V gave up 5 bases and J gave up 6 bases; unmatched junction bases: 9.

V gene TRBV7-2 combines with J gene TRBJ1-2; a possible D gene is TRBD1 (5 bases). Germline CDR1 and CDR2: SGHTA and FQGNSA. The CDR3 consists of 14 residues. V shed 3 bases and J shed 6 bases, with 14 bases lying between them. The CDR3, as DNA: TGTGCCAGCAGCTTCCGCAGTGCAGGGAATGGCTACACCTTC. Protein sequence: CASSFRSAGNGYTF.

The chain has TRBV18 and TRBJ2-5, with D perhaps matching TRBD2 (7 bases). The end of the DNA fits TRBJ2-7 better, so the J call may be wrong. The CDR3 length is 16 residues. Germline assignment: CDR1 KGHSH and CDR2 LQKENI. Here the CDR3 reads CASSPGSGGAKYEQYF. CDR3 DNA sequence: TGTGCCAGCTCACCAGGGAGTGGGGGGGCTAAGTACGAGCAGTACTTC.

The rearrangement joins TRBV6-6 to TRBJ1-4, with 7 nucleotides matching TRBD1. CDR1 and CDR2 from the germline V gene are MNHNY and SVGAGI (reference sequence). Trimming took 0 bases from V and 7 from J; bases not matched to a gene: 5. This CDR3 has 15 amino acids. For the CDR3, the DNA is TGTGCCAGCAGTTACTCGATTAACAGGGGTGAAAAACTGTTTTTT. Its protein is CASSYSINRGEKLFF.

The genes are TRBV5-4 and TRBJ1-3; the D gene is possibly TRBD1 (5 bases). Germline assignment: CDR1 SGHNT and CDR2 YYREEE (reference sequence). V was trimmed by 1 base and J by 3 bases, leaving 14 bases between them. This CDR3 is built from 16 residues. The CDR3, as DNA: TGTGCCAGCAGCTTGTCCCTTGGGGGGTTTGGAAACACCATATATTTT. Protein sequence: CASSLSLGGFGNTIYF.